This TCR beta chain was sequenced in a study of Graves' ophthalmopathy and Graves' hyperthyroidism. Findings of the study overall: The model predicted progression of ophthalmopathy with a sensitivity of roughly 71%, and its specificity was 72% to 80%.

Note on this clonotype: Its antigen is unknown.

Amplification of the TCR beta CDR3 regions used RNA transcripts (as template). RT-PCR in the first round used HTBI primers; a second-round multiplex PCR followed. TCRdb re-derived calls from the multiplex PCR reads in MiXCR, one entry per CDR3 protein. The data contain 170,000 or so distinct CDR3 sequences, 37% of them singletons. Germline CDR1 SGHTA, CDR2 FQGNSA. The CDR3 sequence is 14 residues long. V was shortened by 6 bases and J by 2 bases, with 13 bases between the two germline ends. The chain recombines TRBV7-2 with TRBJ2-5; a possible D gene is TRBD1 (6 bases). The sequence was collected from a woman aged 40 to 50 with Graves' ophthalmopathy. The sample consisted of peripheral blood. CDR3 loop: CASSPVDSQETQYF. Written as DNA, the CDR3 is TGTGCCAGCAGTCCCGTGGACAGTCAAGAGACCCAGTACTTC.